This T cell receptor beta chain was captured by sequencing in a study of vaccination and CD4 T cells after COVID-19. The treatment denotes: roughly 11-day PBMC culture with coronavirus spike peptide pools or control peptides (ViraFEST assay). A remark on this clonotype: Its antigen is still unknown.

Germline-derived CDR1 and CDR2 are WNHNN and SYGVQD (reference sequence). Deletions cut 1 base from V and 5 bases from J, with 8 bases between. This CDR3 is built from 13 residues. The Oncomine TCR Beta short-read assay was applied to DNA of cultured CD4+ T cells. One entry per CDR3 protein, called by TCRdb with MiXCR from the PCR reads. This table holds some 16,000 distinct CDR3 sequences, less than 75% found once. The sequence derives from a human donor who had recovered from COVID-19. Sequenced: CD4+ T cells from blood, cultured in vitro. The V call is TRBV10-1, the J call TRBJ1-2; TRBD1 might be the D (6 bases). The CDR3 reads CASSEYRDYGYTF. DNA for the CDR3: TGCGCCAGCAGTGAGTACAGGGATTATGGCTACACCTTC.